This T cell receptor beta chain was sequenced in a study of Ad26.COV2.S vaccination and SARS-CoV-2 variants. Study-wide background: Dosing was one shot or two shots 56 days apart. General observations from the study: Using TCR breadth and depth analyses may have led to underestimated total T cell responses.

Comments on this clone: Its cognate antigen is unknown.

Assay used: immunoSEQ multiplex PCR; TCRdb lists only in-frame clones, some missing. Counted here are about 350,000 clones, 88% occurring once; the ten biggest clones make up around 6.4%. Indicated treatment: about 20 received Ad26.COV2.S at low or high dose, single or two shots; 5 received placebo; per-sample allocation not given. Each sample was drawn 63 days after the first injection (of vaccine or placebo). Donor was an adult aged 18-55 years in Boston. The source is a person aged 18-60 years who received the Ad26.COV2.S COVID-19 vaccine or a placebo. The sequences come from peripheral blood, collected in a trial of Ad26.COV2.S vaccine versus placebo.

The chain's CDR3 is CASSLSRSPGELFF. The CDR3 DNA sequence: TGTGCCAGCAGCTTATCCAGGTCGCCCGGGGAGCTGTTTTTT. The rearrangement joins TRBV11-3 to TRBJ2-2; D is unclear. Trimming shortened V by 2 bases and J by 6 bases, and 10 bases separated the two germline ends. The CDR3 has 14 amino acids. CDR1 and CDR2 from the germline V gene are SGHNT and YENEEA.